This is a list of T cell receptor beta chains from one sample in a study of CD8 T cells in ankylosing spondylitis. MiXCR, run by TCRdb on the 5' RACE reads, gives a single entry per CDR3 protein. The sample consists of 350,000 to 550,000 distinct CDR3 sequences, 26% of them appearing once. The sample taken for sequencing was blood, either unsorted or a sorted T cell fraction (not recorded which). These receptors all come from a male donor with ankylosing spondylitis. CDR3s include the opening cysteine and the closing phenylalanine or tryptophan. A D gene is named only where the DNA matches it firmly. Rows may omit the clone size; those that give it use once, few, many or a size class.

CDR3 DNA: TGTGCCAGCAGTGATTGGACTAGCGAGACCGGGGAGCTGTTTTTT; CDR3 protein: CASSDWTSETGELFF; J gene: TRBJ2-2; clone size: NA; D gene: TRBD2; V gene: TRBV7-9
CDR3 DNA: TGTGCCACCAGCAGAGAACCTACGGGACAGTGGAACACCGGGGAGCTGTTTTTT; CDR3 protein: CATSREPTGQWNTGELFF; J gene: TRBJ2-2; clone size: NA; D gene: TRBD1; V gene: TRBV15
CDR3 DNA: TGTGCCAGCAGTTTAGCGGGAGGGGACAATGAGCAGTTCTTC; CDR3 protein: CASSLAGGDNEQFF; J gene: TRBJ2-1; clone size: few; D gene: TRBD2; V gene: TRBV7-9
CDR3 DNA: TGCAGTGCTAGAGATCGGGGCCCCTACACTGAAGCTTTCTTT; CDR3 protein: CSARDRGPYTEAFF; J gene: TRBJ1-1; clone size: NA; D gene: NA; V gene: TRBV20-1
CDR3 DNA: TGCGCCAGCAGCCGAGACAGGGGGGGTCTGGGCTTATACAATGAGCAGTTCTTC; CDR3 protein: CASSRDRGGLGLYNEQFF; J gene: TRBJ2-1; clone size: NA; D gene: TRBD1; V gene: TRBV5-1
CDR3 DNA: TGTGCCAGCAGTGAACCGGGGGGGGTCTCGACTGAAGCTTTCTTT; CDR3 protein: CASSEPGGVSTEAFF; J gene: TRBJ1-1; clone size: few; D gene: NA; V gene: TRBV6-1
CDR3 DNA: TGTGCCAGCAGCCAAGTACTAGGGCCAAACACTGAAGCTTTCTTT; CDR3 protein: CASSQVLGPNTEAFF; J gene: TRBJ1-1; clone size: NA; D gene: NA; V gene: TRBV3-1
CDR3 DNA: TGCGCCAGCAGCTTGGGGGTATTGGGCTCTGGGGCCAACGTCCTGACTTTC; CDR3 protein: CASSLGVLGSGANVLTF; J gene: TRBJ2-6; clone size: NA; D gene: NA; V gene: TRBV5-1
CDR3 DNA: TGCAGCGTTGATCCGGGACAGGGCTTTGCTTTCTTT; CDR3 protein: CSVDPGQGFAFF; J gene: TRBJ1-1; clone size: many; D gene: TRBD1; V gene: TRBV29-1
CDR3 DNA: TGTGCCAGCAGCCAAGATCTTTTTCCTCCAGGCTACACCTTC; CDR3 protein: CASSQDLFPPGYTF; J gene: TRBJ1-2; clone size: NA; D gene: NA; V gene: TRBV14
CDR3 DNA: TGCAGTGCTTCCTGGGACAGGGGGCGCGGTGAGCAGTTCTTC; CDR3 protein: CSASWDRGRGEQFF; J gene: TRBJ2-1; clone size: few; D gene: TRBD1; V gene: TRBV20-1
CDR3 DNA: TGTGCCAGCAGTTACACCCGGCCACAGGGCACTGAAGCTTTCTTT; CDR3 protein: CASSYTRPQGTEAFF; J gene: TRBJ1-1; clone size: NA; D gene: NA; V gene: TRBV2
CDR3 DNA: TGCGCCAGCAGCTACACGGGCACCGGGGAGCTGTTTTTT; CDR3 protein: CASSYTGTGELFF; J gene: TRBJ2-2; clone size: NA; D gene: NA; V gene: TRBV5-1
CDR3 DNA: TGCAGCGCGACTAGAGGGACTAGCGGTTCAGATACGCAGTATTTT; CDR3 protein: CSATRGTSGSDTQYF; J gene: TRBJ2-3; clone size: few; D gene: TRBD2; V gene: TRBV29-1
CDR3 DNA: TGCGCCAGCTGTTATTCAGGGGACACTGAAGCTTTCTTT; CDR3 protein: CASCYSGDTEAFF; J gene: TRBJ1-1; clone size: few; D gene: NA; V gene: TRBV5-1
CDR3 DNA: TGTGCCAGCAGCCAACTCGGGGAGGACACTGAAGCTTTCTTT; CDR3 protein: CASSQLGEDTEAFF; J gene: TRBJ1-1; clone size: few; D gene: NA; V gene: TRBV3-1
CDR3 DNA: TGCGCCAGCAGTGCCGGGACTAGCGGGAGAGGGTCAGCCAAAAACATTCAGTACTTC; CDR3 protein: CASSAGTSGRGSAKNIQYF; J gene: TRBJ2-4; clone size: NA; D gene: TRBD2; V gene: TRBV10-2
CDR3 DNA: TGTGCCAGCAGCCGGGGACTAGCGGAGAACAATGAGCAGTTCTTC; CDR3 protein: CASSRGLAENNEQFF; J gene: TRBJ2-1; clone size: NA; D gene: TRBD2; V gene: TRBV3-1
CDR3 DNA: TGTGCCAGCAGCGCCGGGGGTGAGGAGACCCAGTACTTC; CDR3 protein: CASSAGGEETQYF; J gene: TRBJ2-5; clone size: few; D gene: NA; V gene: TRBV9
CDR3 DNA: TGTGCCAGCAGTGACTCCACAACTAATAATTCACCCCTCCACTTT; CDR3 protein: CASSDSTTNNSPLHF; J gene: TRBJ1-6; clone size: few; D gene: NA; V gene: TRBV6-4
CDR3 DNA: TGCGCCAGCAGCTTGGCAGGAACACTGGACACTGAAGCTTTCTTT; CDR3 protein: CASSLAGTLDTEAFF; J gene: TRBJ1-1; clone size: many; D gene: NA; V gene: TRBV5-1
CDR3 DNA: TGTGCCAGCAGCTTATTGGACAGGGGGATTTCACCCCTCCACTTT; CDR3 protein: CASSLLDRGISPLHF; J gene: TRBJ1-6; clone size: NA; D gene: TRBD1; V gene: TRBV7-2
CDR3 DNA: TGCAGCGCGGGACAGGGGTTGGAGACCCAGTACTTC; CDR3 protein: CSAGQGLETQYF; J gene: TRBJ2-5; clone size: few; D gene: TRBD1; V gene: TRBV29-1
CDR3 DNA: TGTGCCAGCAGCTCTACGGGGGGGCTAAATGAGCAGTTCTTC; CDR3 protein: CASSSTGGLNEQFF; J gene: TRBJ2-1; clone size: few; D gene: TRBD2; V gene: TRBV12-3/TRBV12-4
CDR3 DNA: TGCGCCAGCAGCTTGACCTGGGACAACAAAGAGACCCAGTACTTC; CDR3 protein: CASSLTWDNKETQYF; J gene: TRBJ2-5; clone size: many; D gene: NA; V gene: TRBV5-1
CDR3 DNA: TGCAGTGCTAGACGCCCGGGACTAGCTGGGGCCGGGGAGCTGTTTTTT; CDR3 protein: CSARRPGLAGAGELFF; J gene: TRBJ2-2; clone size: few; D gene: TRBD2; V gene: TRBV20-1
CDR3 DNA: TGTGCCAGCAGTTTCGGACCAGGACAGTCAAATTCACCCCTCCACTTT; CDR3 protein: CASSFGPGQSNSPLHF; J gene: TRBJ1-6; clone size: many; D gene: NA; V gene: TRBV12-3/TRBV12-4
CDR3 DNA: TGCAGCGTTGAAGATCCCAGGGGGCAACGGCGGTACACTGAAGCTTTCTTT; CDR3 protein: CSVEDPRGQRRYTEAFF; J gene: TRBJ1-1; clone size: few; D gene: TRBD1; V gene: TRBV29-1
CDR3 DNA: TGTGCCAGCAGCTTAGTAGGAGGGGGAGAGACCCAGTACTTC; CDR3 protein: CASSLVGGGETQYF; J gene: TRBJ2-5; clone size: NA; D gene: NA; V gene: TRBV11-2
CDR3 DNA: TGCAGTGCTAGAGATTGGGGACTAGCGGGAGGTTCCAATGAGCAGTTCTTC; CDR3 protein: CSARDWGLAGGSNEQFF; J gene: TRBJ2-1; clone size: few; D gene: TRBD2; V gene: TRBV20-1
CDR3 DNA: TGCGCCAGCAGCCTCGTGGAGGAGGCTCTCACCTTC; CDR3 protein: CASSLVEEALTF; J gene: TRBJ1-2; clone size: few; D gene: NA; V gene: TRBV5-1
CDR3 DNA: TGTGCCAGCAGCTTTACAGGGGAGACCTATGGCTACACCTTC; CDR3 protein: CASSFTGETYGYTF; J gene: TRBJ1-2; clone size: NA; D gene: TRBD1; V gene: TRBV7-2
CDR3 DNA: TGTGCCACCAGTGCCCGGAGAGGGAGAGGCTACACCTTC; CDR3 protein: CATSARRGRGYTF; J gene: TRBJ1-2; clone size: NA; D gene: NA; V gene: TRBV24-1
CDR3 DNA: TGTGCCAGCAGCTTGTTAACCGGGTCGGGCACTGAAGCTTTCTTT; CDR3 protein: CASSLLTGSGTEAFF; J gene: TRBJ1-1; clone size: NA; D gene: NA; V gene: TRBV5-5
CDR3 DNA: TGTGCCAGCAGCCCCTCATCTGGTACTGAAGCTTTCTTT; CDR3 protein: CASSPSSGTEAFF; J gene: TRBJ1-1; clone size: few; D gene: NA; V gene: TRBV14
CDR3 DNA: TGTGCCAGCAGTCCCCAAGGGCTAGCGGGAGTGGACAATGAGCAGTTCTTC; CDR3 protein: CASSPQGLAGVDNEQFF; J gene: TRBJ2-1; clone size: NA; D gene: TRBD2; V gene: TRBV12-3/TRBV12-4
CDR3 DNA: TGTGCCAGCAGTTTAGCGCCCGTGAACATTCAGTACTTC; CDR3 protein: CASSLAPVNIQYF; J gene: TRBJ2-4; clone size: many; D gene: NA; V gene: TRBV12-3/TRBV12-4
CDR3 DNA: TGCAGTGCTAGCACAGGGAACACTGAAGCTTTCTTT; CDR3 protein: CSASTGNTEAFF; J gene: TRBJ1-1; clone size: NA; D gene: NA; V gene: TRBV20-1
CDR3 DNA: TGTGCCAGCAGTGAAGAGGACAGGGCGCTTTGGAACACCATATATTTT; CDR3 protein: CASSEEDRALWNTIYF; J gene: TRBJ1-3; clone size: few; D gene: TRBD1; V gene: TRBV6-1
CDR3 DNA: TGCGCCAGCAGCTTCCAGGGTCTCTATGGCTACACCTTC; CDR3 protein: CASSFQGLYGYTF; J gene: TRBJ1-2; clone size: NA; D gene: NA; V gene: TRBV5-1
CDR3 DNA: TGTGCCAGCAGCATTGGGACTAATAATTCACCCCTCCACTTT; CDR3 protein: CASSIGTNNSPLHF; J gene: TRBJ1-6; clone size: NA; D gene: NA; V gene: TRBV7-8
CDR3 DNA: TGCAGTGCTAGTGGGTCCAGCGGGAGCCCCTACAATGAGCAGTTCTTC; CDR3 protein: CSASGSSGSPYNEQFF; J gene: TRBJ2-1; clone size: few; D gene: TRBD2; V gene: TRBV20-1
CDR3 DNA: TGTGCCAGCAAGAGGACTGGTGCAGATACGCAGTATTTT; CDR3 protein: CASKRTGADTQYF; J gene: TRBJ2-3; clone size: NA; D gene: NA; V gene: TRBV6-2/TRBV6-3
CDR3 DNA: TGTGCCAGCGCCGACAGGGGGGTCCCCGGGGCCAACGTCCTGACTTTC; CDR3 protein: CASADRGVPGANVLTF; J gene: TRBJ2-6; clone size: NA; D gene: TRBD1; V gene: TRBV2
CDR3 DNA: TGCGCCAGCAGCTTGGACAGTGGGACCGCTGAAGCTTTCTTT; CDR3 protein: CASSLDSGTAEAFF; J gene: TRBJ1-1; clone size: NA; D gene: NA; V gene: TRBV5-1
CDR3 DNA: TGTGCCAGCAGTGAAATGGGGGGAAGTCAGCCCCAGCATTTT; CDR3 protein: CASSEMGGSQPQHF; J gene: TRBJ1-5; clone size: few; D gene: NA; V gene: TRBV2
CDR3 DNA: TGTGCCAGCAGCCCGTCCGGGTCCGCCACCGGGGAGCTGTTTTTT; CDR3 protein: CASSPSGSATGELFF; J gene: TRBJ2-2; clone size: NA; D gene: NA; V gene: TRBV7-2
CDR3 DNA: TGTGCCACCCGAGGGACTAGCCGGTTTAATGAGCAGTTCTTC; CDR3 protein: CATRGTSRFNEQFF; J gene: TRBJ2-1; clone size: few; D gene: TRBD2; V gene: TRBV15
CDR3 DNA: TGCAGTGCCGAGACTTTCTATGGAGAGACCCAGTACTTC; CDR3 protein: CSAETFYGETQYF; J gene: TRBJ2-5; clone size: few; D gene: NA; V gene: TRBV20-1
CDR3 DNA: TGTGCCAGCAGCTTGGATCAGGGCCCGAACACTGAAGCTTTCTTT; CDR3 protein: CASSLDQGPNTEAFF; J gene: TRBJ1-1; clone size: few; D gene: NA; V gene: TRBV5-6
CDR3 DNA: TGTGCTAGTGGGTCGGACGGCAATCAGCCCCAGCATTTT; CDR3 protein: CASGSDGNQPQHF; J gene: TRBJ1-5; clone size: few; D gene: NA; V gene: TRBV12-5
CDR3 DNA: TGCGCCAGCAGCTTCGAGACTAGCGGGAGGGCCGCCTACAATGAGCAGTTCTTC; CDR3 protein: CASSFETSGRAAYNEQFF; J gene: TRBJ2-1; clone size: NA; D gene: TRBD2; V gene: TRBV5-1
CDR3 DNA: TGCGCCAGCAGCTCGGGACTAGCGAAAAGCAATGAGCAGTTCTTC; CDR3 protein: CASSSGLAKSNEQFF; J gene: TRBJ2-1; clone size: few; D gene: TRBD2; V gene: TRBV5-1
CDR3 DNA: TGTGCCAGCAAGAGGGACAACCAAGAGACCCAGTACTTC; CDR3 protein: CASKRDNQETQYF; J gene: TRBJ2-5; clone size: few; D gene: NA; V gene: TRBV2
CDR3 DNA: TGTGCCAGCAGTGAAAGTGGGCGAGGGGGAGGCCGGAACAATGAGCAGTTCTTC; CDR3 protein: CASSESGRGGGRNNEQFF; J gene: TRBJ2-1; clone size: NA; D gene: NA; V gene: TRBV25-1